Below, 20 T cell receptor beta chains from the same sample are listed, as sequenced in a study of cytomegalovirus exposure and HLA in healthy donors. Using immunoSEQ multiplex PCR, the repertoire was profiled, and TCRdb retains in-frame clones only, with some absent. The sample shows about 360,000 clones, more than 80% of them seen only once. Sequenced input: PBMCs. These receptors were taken from a woman under 30 in good health and CMV-seronegative.

The chain uses TRBV28 and TRBJ2-1, with 13 positions matching TRBD2. Trimming at V came to 4 bases and at J to 3 bases, leaving 0 bases not matched to a gene. The CDR3 is made up of 15 amino acids. Germline V lookup: CDR1 MDHEN, CDR2 SYDVKM. The CDR3 DNA is TGTGCCAGCAGTTGGACTAGCGGGGGCTACAATGAGCAGTTCTTC. Amino acids: CASSWTSGGYNEQFF. Filled out from reference TRBV28 and TRBJ2-1, the complete variable domain reads DVKVTQSSRYLVKRTGEKVFLECVQDMDHENMFWYRQDPGLGLRLIYFSYDVKMKEKGDIPEGYSVSREKKERFSLILESASTNQTSMYLCASSWTSGGYNEQFFGPGTRLTVL.

The genes are TRBV7-9 and TRBJ1-2; D remains unclear. In germline, CDR1 is SEHNR, CDR2 FQNEAQ (reference sequence). Trimming stripped 1 base from V and 2 bases from J, with 11 bases between. The CDR3 is 15 amino acids. The CDR3 sequence: CASSLDPGVNYGYTF. Written as DNA, the CDR3 is TGTGCCAGCAGCTTAGACCCCGGGGTGAACTATGGCTACACCTTC.

The CDR3 sequence: CASSTGLIGNTIYF. The CDR3 region has the DNA TGTGCCAGTAGTACTGGACTAATTGGAAACACCATATATTTT. The chain has TRBV19 and TRBJ1-3, with D uncertain. The length of the CDR3 is 14 residues. Looked up from germline, CDR1 is LNHDA and CDR2 is SQIVND (reference sequence). V gave up 4 bases and J gave up 3 bases, with 10 bases separating them.

The chain has TRBV30 and TRBJ2-5; weak D call: TRBD1 (6 bases). Germline assignment: CDR1 GTSNPN and CDR2 SVGIG (reference sequence). V dropped 0 bases and J dropped 7 bases, with 15 bases sitting between them. The CDR3 is 14 amino acids. Written as DNA, the CDR3 is TGTGCCTGGAGTGTACCCAGGCAGGGGAGGACCCAGTACTTC. It encodes CAWSVPRQGRTQYF. Full variable domain (missing parts from reference TRBV30 and TRBJ2-5): SQTIHQWPATLVQPVGSPLSLECTVEGTSNPNLYWYRQAAGRGLQLLFYSVGIGQISSEVPQNLSASRPQDRQFILSSKKLLLSDSGFYLCAWSVPRQGRTQYFGPGTRLLVL.

This clone was seen only a few times. The chain couples TRBV2 to TRBJ1-6, with D possibly matching TRBD1 (6 bases). The germline V gene has CDR1 SNHLY and CDR2 FYNNEI. V shed 0 bases and J shed 9 bases, with 12 bases lying between them. The CDR3 consists of 15 residues. The CDR3 sequence is CASSEARGLGSPLHF. CDR3 nucleotides: TGTGCCAGCAGTGAAGCGCGGGGGCTTGGTTCACCCCTCCACTTT. Supplemented by reference TRBV2 and TRBJ1-6, the full variable domain reads EPEVTQTPSHQVTQMGQEVILRCVPISNHLYFYWYRQILGQKVEFLVSFYNNEISEKSEIFDDQFSVERPDGSNFTLKIRSTKLEDSAMYFCASSEARGLGSPLHFGNGTRLTVT.

In its sample, this clone was seen once. Other DNA sequences of this sample code for an identical CDR3. This chain joins TRBV6-1 and TRBJ2-3; TRBD2 agrees at 9 bases. Germline lookup yields CDR1 MNHNS and CDR2 SASEGT. With 6 bases clipped from V and 0 bases from J, the junction kept 4 bases outside the gene matches. The CDR3 consists of 15 residues. The CDR3, as DNA: TGTGCCAGCAGCCCGACTAGCGGAAGCACAGATACGCAGTATTTT. Translating gives CASSPTSGSTDTQYF.

In this sample, this clone turned up once. The chain links TRBV27 to TRBJ1-6, with TRBD1 matching over 8 bases. V was clipped by 2 bases and J by 9 bases; unmatched bases: 6. The CDR3 has 15 amino acids. The germline V gene has CDR1 MNHEY and CDR2 SMNVEV (reference sequence). The CDR3 nucleotides are TGTGCCAGCAGTTTAGGACAGGGAATGGGTTCACCCCTCCACTTT. Translated, it gives CASSLGQGMGSPLHF.

The V gene is TRBV6-5, the J gene TRBJ2-5, with D maybe TRBD1 (6 bases). From germline, CDR1 is MNHEY and CDR2 SVGAGI. V was trimmed by 2 bases and J by 2 bases, leaving 9 bases between them. The CDR3 is 14 residues long. The DNA of the CDR3 is TGTGCCAGCAGTTACGGGCAGGGGCAAGAGACCCAGTACTTC. Encoded protein: CASSYGQGQETQYF.

The chain combines TRBV7-5 with TRBJ2-1; the tabulated D call, TRBD2, remains unverified against the DNA. TRBV7-5 is a pseudogene. The CDR3 is made up of 17 amino acids. Written as DNA, the CDR3 is TGTGTCAGATTTATGATGGGCGGGGGGACCGTGTACAATGAGCAGTTCTTC. Translating it yields CVRFMMGGGTVYNEQFF.

The V call is TRBV7-9, the J call TRBJ2-1; possible D gene TRBD1, 5 bases. Germline values: CDR1 SEHNR, CDR2 FQNEAQ (reference sequence). The V gene lost 4 bases and the J gene lost 0 bases, with 19 bases spanning the gap. The CDR3 length is 18 residues. CDR3 bases: TGTGCCAGCAGCTCTCCCCACACCAGACAGAGCTCCTACAATGAGCAGTTCTTC. This encodes CASSSPHTRQSSYNEQFF.

This clone occurred a few times. The rearrangement links TRBV7-2 to TRBJ2-7, with 10 bases fitting TRBD1. CDR3 length: 15 residues. CDR1 is SGHTA, CDR2 FQGNSA, per germline. V was clipped by 3 bases and J by 3 bases; unmatched bases: 5. The DNA of the CDR3 is TGTGCCAGCAGCTTCTCTGGGACAGGGGACTACGAGCAGTACTTC. Amino acid sequence: CASSFSGTGDYEQYF.

This sequence joins TRBV28 and TRBJ1-4; 7 nucleotides align to TRBD1. The V gene end was trimmed by 3 bases and the J gene end by 4 bases; junction bases not matched to a gene: 2. This CDR3 contains 14 residues. Germline CDR1 and CDR2: MDHEN and SYDVKM. The CDR3 loop reads CASSFQGVNEKLFF. The CDR3 nucleotides read TGTGCCAGCAGTTTCCAGGGGGTTAATGAAAAACTGTTTTTT.

V gene TRBV2 combines with J gene TRBJ2-2; perhaps TRBD2 as D (6 bases). CDR1 SNHLY and CDR2 FYNNEI come from the germline V gene. V lost 8 bases, J lost 3 bases, and 13 bases lay in between. This CDR3 has 14 residues. CDR3 in amino acids: CASGGREDTGELFF. CDR3 in DNA: TGTGCCAGCGGCGGCAGGGAGGACACCGGGGAGCTGTTTTTT.

This chain connects TRBV5-1 to TRBJ2-3; 7 positions agree with TRBD1. The CDR3 runs to 16 residues. V lost 1 base to trimming and J lost 0 bases; unmatched junction nucleotides: 5. Per the germline V gene, CDR1 is SGHRS and CDR2 is YFSETQ. In nucleotides, the CDR3 is TGCGCCAGCAGCTTGAGCCCGGGACAGAGCACAGATACGCAGTATTTT. Encoded protein: CASSLSPGQSTDTQYF. The full variable domain, completed using reference TRBV5-1 and TRBJ2-3, is KAGVTQTPRYLIKTRGQQVTLSCSPISGHRSVSWYQQTPGQGLQFLFEYFSETQRNKGNFPGRFSGRQFSNSRSEMNVSTLELGDSALYLCASSLSPGQSTDTQYFGPGTRLTVL.

The chain links TRBV9 to TRBJ2-3; possible D gene TRBD2, 6 bases. The germline CDR1 and CDR2 sequences are SGDLS and YYNGEE. V lost 4 bases and J 2 bases, leaving 20 bases between the germline ends. This CDR3 is 17 amino acids long. CDR3 in amino acids: CASSSRGSGTITDTQYF. The CDR3 nucleotides are TGTGCCAGCAGCTCTCGGGGTAGCGGAACAATCACAGATACGCAGTATTTT.

The V gene is TRBV9, the J gene TRBJ2-5, with 11 positions matching TRBD2. Trimming took 4 bases from V and 5 from J; bases not matched to a gene: 10. The V gene's germline CDR1 is SGDLS and CDR2 YYNGEE. This CDR3 comprises 16 residues. The CDR3 reads CASSPGTSGGGETQYF. Here the CDR3 DNA reads TGTGCCAGCAGCCCAGGGACTAGCGGAGGGGGGGAGACCCAGTACTTC.

The J gene is TRBJ2-7, the V gene TRBV29-1; 11 nucleotides line up with TRBD2. The CDR3 is 14 amino acids. The germline V gene has CDR1 SQVTM and CDR2 ANQGSEA. V lost 2 bases to trimming and J lost 3 bases; unmatched junction nucleotides: 3. CDR3 amino acids: CSVELLAGDYEQYF. The CDR3 DNA follows: TGCAGCGTTGAATTACTAGCGGGGGACTACGAGCAGTACTTC.

This chain uses TRBV2 with TRBJ2-7; 9 positions agree with TRBD2. Germline V gives CDR1 SNHLY, CDR2 FYNNEI. The CDR3 is 13 amino acids. V shed 6 bases, J shed 3 bases, and the junction held 3 bases outside the gene matches. The CDR3 sequence is CASRLAGVYEQYF. The CDR3 DNA reads as TGTGCCAGCAGGTTAGCGGGGGTCTACGAGCAGTACTTC.

This chain connects TRBV5-1 to TRBJ2-1, with 13 bases lining up with TRBD2. The CDR3 covers 19 residues. With 4 bases clipped from V and 0 bases from J, the junction kept 10 bases outside the gene matches. Germline-derived CDR1 and CDR2 are SGHRS and YFSETQ. CDR3 sequence: CASSPRLAGGPSSYNEQFF. CDR3 nucleotides: TGCGCCAGCAGCCCCCGACTAGCGGGAGGACCGAGCTCCTACAATGAGCAGTTCTTC.

The chain recombines TRBV4-1 with TRBJ1-1, with D perhaps TRBD1 (6 bases). V lost 4 bases, J lost 5 bases, and 14 bases lay in between. Germline V lookup: CDR1 MGHRA, CDR2 YSYEKL. There are 14 residues in the CDR3. CDR3 amino acids: CASSPGAPGTEAFF. In DNA form, the CDR3 reads TGCGCCAGCAGCCCAGGGGCGCCGGGAACTGAAGCTTTCTTT.